This T cell receptor beta chain originates from a study of PD-1 blockade in classical Hodgkin lymphoma. Overall study findings and caveats: When set against healthy donors, newly diagnosed patients were reported to show lower baseline TCR diversity.

As concerns this clone: What it recognizes is unknown.

TCRdb keeps only in-frame clones here, not all; method: immunoSEQ multiplex PCR. The sample gives 45,000 to 60,000 clones, about nine tenths of which show up once; under 5% is in the top ten. Time point meaning: newly diagnosed, previously untreated cHL patient sample. Newly diagnosed, untreated classical Hodgkin lymphoma PBMCs provided comparison. The receptor was derived from a human donor with classical Hodgkin lymphoma. The sample taken for sequencing was peripheral blood mononuclear cells (PBMCs).

This CDR3 is CASTPVGEVTQYF. CDR3 DNA: TGTGCCAGCACCCCCGTAGGTGAGGTGACCCAGTACTTC. The chain joins TRBV6-6 to TRBJ2-5; no definite D call. The CDR3 is 13 amino acids. CDR1 and CDR2 (germline): MNHNY, SVGAGI (reference sequence). Trimming cost V 7 bases and J 7 bases, with 16 bases left between them.